One TCR beta chain is described in this entry. Its antigen is as yet unknown. This entry comes from a study of OX40 agonist ivuxolimab in advanced cancers. Study-wide background: The patients' treatment was ivuxolimab, an agonistic anti-OX40 (CD134) antibody. Partial responses occurred in Three dose-escalation patients, one with hepatocellular carcinoma and two with cutaneous melanoma. Findings of the study overall: Normalized expansion of T-cell clones was also low for some nonresponders. Average numbers of expanded clones were greater in CD8+ T cells than in CD4+.

Measured with immunoSEQ multiplex PCR; TCRdb has only the in-frame clones, and not every one. The sample includes about 97,000 clones, 80% to 90% of them seen just once. V gave up 1 base and J gave up 4 bases, with 11 bases separating them. CDR3 length: 15 residues. The V gene's germline CDR1 is LGHNA and CDR2 YSLEER. Specimen: CD4+ or CD8+ T cells sorted from blood, collected in a trial of the OX40 agonist ivuxolimab. This TCR came from an adult with an advanced solid tumor such as melanoma, head and neck, liver or kidney cancer. V gene TRBV4-3 combines with J gene TRBJ2-1; D unclear. Here the CDR3 DNA reads TGCGCCAGCAGCCAAGGCGTGACCGGTTACAATGAGCAGTTCTTC. Its protein product is CASSQGVTGYNEQFF.